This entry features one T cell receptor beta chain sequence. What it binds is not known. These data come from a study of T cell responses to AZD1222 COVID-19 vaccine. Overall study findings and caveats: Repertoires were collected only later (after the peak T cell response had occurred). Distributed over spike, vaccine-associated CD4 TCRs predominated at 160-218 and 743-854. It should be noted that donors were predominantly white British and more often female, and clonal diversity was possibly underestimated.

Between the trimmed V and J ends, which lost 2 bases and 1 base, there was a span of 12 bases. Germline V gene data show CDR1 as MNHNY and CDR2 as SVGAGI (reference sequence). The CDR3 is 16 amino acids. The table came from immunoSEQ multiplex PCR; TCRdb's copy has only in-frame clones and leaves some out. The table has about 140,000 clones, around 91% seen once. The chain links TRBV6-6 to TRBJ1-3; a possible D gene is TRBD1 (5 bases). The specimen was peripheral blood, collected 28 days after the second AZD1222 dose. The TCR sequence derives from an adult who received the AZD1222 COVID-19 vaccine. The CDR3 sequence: CASSYEGRASGNTIYF. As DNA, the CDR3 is TGTGCCAGCAGTTACGAGGGGCGGGCTTCTGGAAACACCATATATTTT.